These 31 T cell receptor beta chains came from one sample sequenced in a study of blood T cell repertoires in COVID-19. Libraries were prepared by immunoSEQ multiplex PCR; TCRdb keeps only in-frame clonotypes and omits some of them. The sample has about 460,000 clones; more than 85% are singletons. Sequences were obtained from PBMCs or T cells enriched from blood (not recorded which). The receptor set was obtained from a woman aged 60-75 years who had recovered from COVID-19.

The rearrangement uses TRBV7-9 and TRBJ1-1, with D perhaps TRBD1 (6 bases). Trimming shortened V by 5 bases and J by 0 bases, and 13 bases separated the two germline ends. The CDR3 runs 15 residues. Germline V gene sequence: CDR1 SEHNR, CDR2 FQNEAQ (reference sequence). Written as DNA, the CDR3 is TGTGCCAGCAGCCAACAGGGTACCATGAACACTGAAGCTTTCTTT. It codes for CASSQQGTMNTEAFF. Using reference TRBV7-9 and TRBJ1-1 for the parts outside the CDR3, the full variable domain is DTGVSQNPRHKITKRGQNVTFRCDPISEHNRLYWYRQTLGQGPEFLTYFQNEAQLEKSRLLSDRFSAERPKGSFSTLEIQRTEQGDSAMYLCASSQQGTMNTEAFFGQGTRLTVV.

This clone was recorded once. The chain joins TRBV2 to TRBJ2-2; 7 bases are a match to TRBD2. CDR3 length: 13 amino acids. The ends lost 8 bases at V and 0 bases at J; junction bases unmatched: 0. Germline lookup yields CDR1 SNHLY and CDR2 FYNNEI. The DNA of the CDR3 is TGTGCCAGCGGGGGGGCGAACACCGGGGAGCTGTTTTTT. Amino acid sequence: CASGGANTGELFF.

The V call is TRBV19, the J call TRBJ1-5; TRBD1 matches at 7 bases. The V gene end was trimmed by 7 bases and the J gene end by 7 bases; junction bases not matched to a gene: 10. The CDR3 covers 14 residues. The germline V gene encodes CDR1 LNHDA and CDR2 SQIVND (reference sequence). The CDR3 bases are TGTGCCAGTAAGACAGGGATAAGCGACCAGCCCCAGCATTTT. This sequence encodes CASKTGISDQPQHF. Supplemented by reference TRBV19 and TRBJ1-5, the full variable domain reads DGGITQSPKYLFRKEGQNVTLSCEQNLNHDAMYWYRQDPGQGLRLIYYSQIVNDFQKGDIAEGYSVSREKKESFPLTVTSAQKNPTAFYLCASKTGISDQPQHFGDGTRLSIL.

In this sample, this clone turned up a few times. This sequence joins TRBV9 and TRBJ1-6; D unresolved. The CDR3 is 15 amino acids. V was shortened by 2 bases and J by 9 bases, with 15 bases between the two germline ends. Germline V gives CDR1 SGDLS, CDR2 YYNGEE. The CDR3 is CASSVAGQESSPLHF. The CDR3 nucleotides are TGTGCCAGCAGCGTGGCAGGTCAAGAATCTTCACCCCTCCACTTT.

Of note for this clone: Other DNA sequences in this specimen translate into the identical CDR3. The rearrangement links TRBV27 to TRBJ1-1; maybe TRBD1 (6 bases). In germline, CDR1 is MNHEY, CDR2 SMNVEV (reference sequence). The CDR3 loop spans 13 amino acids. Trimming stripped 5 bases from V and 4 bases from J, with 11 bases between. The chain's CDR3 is CASSLGGGTEAFF. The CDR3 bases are TGTGCCAGCAGTCTAGGGGGGGGCACTGAAGCTTTCTTT.

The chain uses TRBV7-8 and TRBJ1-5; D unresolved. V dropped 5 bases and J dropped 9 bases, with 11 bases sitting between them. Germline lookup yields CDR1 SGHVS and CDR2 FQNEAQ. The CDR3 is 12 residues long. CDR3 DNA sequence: TGTGCCAGCAGCAGCAGCGATCGGCCCCAGCATTTT. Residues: CASSSSDRPQHF.

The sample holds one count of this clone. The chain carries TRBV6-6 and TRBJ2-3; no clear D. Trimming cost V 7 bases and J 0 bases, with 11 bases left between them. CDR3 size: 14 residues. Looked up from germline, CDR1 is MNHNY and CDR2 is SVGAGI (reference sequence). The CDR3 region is CASMSPTSTDTQYF. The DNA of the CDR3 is TGTGCCAGCATGAGTCCGACTAGCACAGATACGCAGTATTTT.

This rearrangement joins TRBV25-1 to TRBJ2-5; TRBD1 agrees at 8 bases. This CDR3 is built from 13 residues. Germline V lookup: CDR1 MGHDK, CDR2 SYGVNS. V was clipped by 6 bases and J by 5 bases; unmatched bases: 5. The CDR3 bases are TGTGCCAGCAGACCAGGGGGCGCGGAGACCCAGTACTTC. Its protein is CASRPGGAETQYF. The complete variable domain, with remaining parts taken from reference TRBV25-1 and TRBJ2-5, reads EADIYQTPRYLVIGTGKKITLECSQTMGHDKMYWYQQDPGMELHLIHYSYGVNSTEKGDLSSESTVSRIRTEHFPLTLESARPSHTSQYLCASRPGGAETQYFGPGTRLLVL.

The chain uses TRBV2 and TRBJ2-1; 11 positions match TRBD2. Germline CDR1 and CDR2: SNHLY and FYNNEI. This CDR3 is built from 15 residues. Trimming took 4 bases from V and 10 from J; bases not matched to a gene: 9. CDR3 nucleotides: TGTGCCAGCAGTGGGAGTAGCGGGGGGGCAAGGGAGCAGTTCTTC. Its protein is CASSGSSGGAREQFF.

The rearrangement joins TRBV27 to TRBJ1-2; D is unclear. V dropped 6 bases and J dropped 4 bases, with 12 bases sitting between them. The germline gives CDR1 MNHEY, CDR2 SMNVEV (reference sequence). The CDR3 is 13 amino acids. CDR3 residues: CASSLGGGYGYTF. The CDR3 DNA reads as TGTGCCAGCAGCCTGGGTGGCGGCTATGGCTACACCTTC.

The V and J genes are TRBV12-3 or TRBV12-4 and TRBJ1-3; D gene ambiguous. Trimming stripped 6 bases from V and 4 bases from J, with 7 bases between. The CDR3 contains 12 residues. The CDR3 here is CASSARGNTIYF. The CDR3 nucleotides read TGTGCCAGCAGCGCCAGGGGAAACACCATATATTTT.

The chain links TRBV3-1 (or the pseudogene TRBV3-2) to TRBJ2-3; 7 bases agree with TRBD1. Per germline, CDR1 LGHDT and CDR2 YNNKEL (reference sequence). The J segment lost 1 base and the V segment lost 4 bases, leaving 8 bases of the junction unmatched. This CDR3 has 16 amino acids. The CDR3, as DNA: TGTGCCAGCAGCCGCAGGAGAGGACAGGGCACAGATACGCAGTATTTT. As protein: CASSRRRGQGTDTQYF.

In DNA, the CDR3 is TGTGCCAGCAGTGAGGGGGGGCCAGGGTATTCAATGAACACTGAAGCTTTCTTT. Its protein product is CASSEGGPGYSMNTEAFF. The chain uses TRBV6-1 and TRBJ1-1; possibly TRBD1 for D (6 bases). The CDR3 is 18 amino acids. Germline CDR1 MNHNS, CDR2 SASEGT. Trimming removed 3 bases from V and 0 bases from J, with 20 bases in between.

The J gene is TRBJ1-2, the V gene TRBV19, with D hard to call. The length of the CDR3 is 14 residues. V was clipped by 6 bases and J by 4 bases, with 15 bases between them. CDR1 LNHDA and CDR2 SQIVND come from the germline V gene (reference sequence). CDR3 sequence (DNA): TGTGCCAGTAGGGTTGAGGGCAGAAGCTATGGCTACACCTTC. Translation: CASRVEGRSYGYTF.

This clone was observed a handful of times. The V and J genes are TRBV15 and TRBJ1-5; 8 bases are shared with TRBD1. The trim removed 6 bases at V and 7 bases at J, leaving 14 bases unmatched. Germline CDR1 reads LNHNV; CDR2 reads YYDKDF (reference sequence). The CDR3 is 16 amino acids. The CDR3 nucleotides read TGTGCCACCAGTATCCTCTGGACAGGGAGTTACCAGCCCCAGCATTTT. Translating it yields CATSILWTGSYQPQHF.

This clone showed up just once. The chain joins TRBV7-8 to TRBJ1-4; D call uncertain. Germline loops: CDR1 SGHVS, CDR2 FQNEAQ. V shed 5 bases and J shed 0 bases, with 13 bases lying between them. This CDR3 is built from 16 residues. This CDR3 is CASSHRHLSTNEKLFF. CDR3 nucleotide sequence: TGTGCCAGCAGCCACCGACACCTTTCAACTAATGAAAAACTGTTTTTT.

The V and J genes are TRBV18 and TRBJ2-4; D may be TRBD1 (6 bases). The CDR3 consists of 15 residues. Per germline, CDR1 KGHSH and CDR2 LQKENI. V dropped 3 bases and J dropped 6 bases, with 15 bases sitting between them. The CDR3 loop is CASSPHPGQINIQYF. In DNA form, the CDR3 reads TGTGCCAGCTCACCGCATCCGGGACAAATAAACATTCAGTACTTC.

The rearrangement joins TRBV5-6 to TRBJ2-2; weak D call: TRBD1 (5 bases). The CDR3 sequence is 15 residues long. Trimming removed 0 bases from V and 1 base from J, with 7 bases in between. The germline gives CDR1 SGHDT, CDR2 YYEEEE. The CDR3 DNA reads TGTGCCAGCAGCTTGGGCCAGGGGAACACCGGGGAGCTGTTTTTT. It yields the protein CASSLGQGNTGELFF.

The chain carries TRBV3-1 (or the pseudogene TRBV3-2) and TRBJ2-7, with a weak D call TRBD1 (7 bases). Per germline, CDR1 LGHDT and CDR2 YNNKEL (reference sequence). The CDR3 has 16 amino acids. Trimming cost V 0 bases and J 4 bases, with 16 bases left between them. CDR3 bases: TGTGCCAGCAGCCAAGATACCTCGACAGGGAGGTACGAGCAGTACGTC. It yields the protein CASSQDTSTGRYEQYV.

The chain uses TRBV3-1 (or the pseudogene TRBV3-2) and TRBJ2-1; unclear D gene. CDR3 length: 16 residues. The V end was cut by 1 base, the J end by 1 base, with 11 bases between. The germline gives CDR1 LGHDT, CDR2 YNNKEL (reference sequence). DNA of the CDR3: TGTGCCAGCAGCCAAGGAGATTCGCTTTCCTACAATGAGCAGTTCTTC. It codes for CASSQGDSLSYNEQFF.

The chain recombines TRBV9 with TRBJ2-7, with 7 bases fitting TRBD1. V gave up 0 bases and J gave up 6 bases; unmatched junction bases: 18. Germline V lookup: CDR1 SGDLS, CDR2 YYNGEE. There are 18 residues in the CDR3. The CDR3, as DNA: TGTGCCAGCAGCGTAGGACAGGGCCATGATCCCCAGCGTGTCGAGCAGTACTTC. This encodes CASSVGQGHDPQRVEQYF.

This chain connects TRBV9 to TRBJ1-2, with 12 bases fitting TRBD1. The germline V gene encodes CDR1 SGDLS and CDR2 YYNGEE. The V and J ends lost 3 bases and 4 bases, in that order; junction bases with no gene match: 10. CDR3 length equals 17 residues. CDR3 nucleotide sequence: TGTGCCAGCAGCGCGCCGGGACAGGGGGCGGGAGCCTATGGCTACACCTTC. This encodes CASSAPGQGAGAYGYTF.

CDR3 residues: CASILRTTGRFDGYTF. DNA for the CDR3: TGTGCCAGCATTCTTAGGACGACAGGGAGGTTTGATGGCTACACCTTC. This chain connects TRBV19 to TRBJ1-2; 7 positions agree with TRBD1. Losses at the gene ends were 9 bases for V and 6 bases for J; bases not matched to a gene: 19. Germline-derived CDR1 and CDR2 are LNHDA and SQIVND (reference sequence). The CDR3 totals 16 residues.

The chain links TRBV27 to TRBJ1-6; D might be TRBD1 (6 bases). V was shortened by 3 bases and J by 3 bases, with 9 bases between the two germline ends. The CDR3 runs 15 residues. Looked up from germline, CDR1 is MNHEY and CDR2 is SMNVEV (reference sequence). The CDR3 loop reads CASSLRGNYNSPLHF. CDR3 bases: TGTGCCAGCAGTTTGAGGGGGAACTATAATTCACCCCTCCACTTT.

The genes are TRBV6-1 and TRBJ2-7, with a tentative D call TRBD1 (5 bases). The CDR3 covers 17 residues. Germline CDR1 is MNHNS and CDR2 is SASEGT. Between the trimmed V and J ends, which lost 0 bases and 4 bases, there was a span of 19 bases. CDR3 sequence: CASSEAPAGWTEYEQYF. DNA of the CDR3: TGTGCCAGCAGTGAAGCGCCTGCAGGGTGGACGGAATACGAGCAGTACTTC.

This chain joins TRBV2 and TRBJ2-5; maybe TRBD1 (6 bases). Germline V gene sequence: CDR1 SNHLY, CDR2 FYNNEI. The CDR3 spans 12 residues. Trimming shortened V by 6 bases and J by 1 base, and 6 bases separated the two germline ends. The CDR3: CASRGAQETQYF. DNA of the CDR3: TGTGCCAGCAGGGGGGCCCAAGAGACCCAGTACTTC.

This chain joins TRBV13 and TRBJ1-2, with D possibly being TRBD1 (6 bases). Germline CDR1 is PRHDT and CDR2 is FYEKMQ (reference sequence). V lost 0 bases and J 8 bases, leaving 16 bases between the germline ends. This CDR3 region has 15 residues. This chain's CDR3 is CASSLGGQRVWGYTF. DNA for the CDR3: TGTGCCAGCAGCTTAGGAGGACAGAGGGTATGGGGCTACACCTTC.

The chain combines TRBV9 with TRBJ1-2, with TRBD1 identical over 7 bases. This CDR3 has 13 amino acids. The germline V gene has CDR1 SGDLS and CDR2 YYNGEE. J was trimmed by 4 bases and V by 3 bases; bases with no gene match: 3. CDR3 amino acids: CASSEGGSYGYTF. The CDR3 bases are TGTGCCAGCAGCGAAGGGGGCAGCTATGGCTACACCTTC.

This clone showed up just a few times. This CDR3 is CASSVSSAGMGSGTEAFF. CDR3 DNA: TGTGCCAGCAGCGTAAGTTCGGCAGGGATGGGTAGTGGCACTGAAGCTTTCTTT. The chain uses TRBV9 and TRBJ1-1, with a possible D match to TRBD1 (5 bases). Germline V gene lookup returns CDR1 SGDLS and CDR2 YYNGEE. This CDR3 spans 18 amino acids. V lost 1 base and J lost 4, with 23 bases in between.

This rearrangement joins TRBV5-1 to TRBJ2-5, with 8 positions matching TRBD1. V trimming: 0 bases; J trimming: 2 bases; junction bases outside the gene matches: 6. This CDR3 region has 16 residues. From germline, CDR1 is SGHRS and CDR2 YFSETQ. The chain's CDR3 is CASSLANTGGQETQYF. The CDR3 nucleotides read TGCGCCAGCAGCTTGGCCAATACAGGGGGTCAAGAGACCCAGTACTTC.

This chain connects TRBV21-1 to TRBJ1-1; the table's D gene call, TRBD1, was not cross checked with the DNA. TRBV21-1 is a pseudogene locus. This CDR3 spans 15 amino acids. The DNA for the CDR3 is TGTGCCAGCAGCTGCCGGGACAGGGTAAACACTGAAGCTTTCTTT. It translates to CASSCRDRVNTEAFF.